This passage covers 12 T cell receptor beta chains from one sample sequenced in a study of human T cells and chemical hapten exposure. The sample's time point: pre-sensitization, week 0. Treatment: therapeutic diphenylcyclopropenone sensitization with weekly scalp DPC. TCRdb re-analysed the RACE reads in MiXCR, keeping a single row per CDR3 protein. The sample holds roughly 380,000 distinct CDR3 sequences, roughly 5% seen once. The input for sequencing was whole blood, taken in connection with sensitization to the hapten diphenylcyclopropenone (DPC). Source of these receptors: a woman aged 45-60 years with alopecia areata. Some clones in this sample may be carry-over from other donors' samples.

V and J are TRBV18 and TRBJ1-1, with 7 bases that match TRBD1. V shed 4 bases and J 11 bases; nucleotides not matched to a gene: 7. Germline CDR1 and CDR2: KGHSH and LQKENI. The CDR3 runs 12 residues. The CDR3 sequence: CASSRDSWLAFF. The CDR3 region has the DNA TGTGCCAGCTCACGGGACAGTTGGTTGGCTTTCTTT.

The CDR3 DNA is TGCAGCGTCCGAAGGGACAGACTCTACGAGCAGTACTTC. Translated, it gives CSVRRDRLYEQYF. This chain joins TRBV29-1 and TRBJ2-7, with 7 positions matching TRBD1. Per the germline V gene, CDR1 is SQVTM and CDR2 is ANQGSEA. The V and J ends lost 6 bases and 3 bases, in that order; junction bases with no gene match: 8. The CDR3 consists of 13 residues.

This clonotype was recorded many times. The chain recombines TRBV6-5 with TRBJ2-5; 8 bases are shared with TRBD1. The CDR3 length is 17 residues. The germline V gene encodes CDR1 MNHEY and CDR2 SVGAGI. The junction had 10 bases not matched to a gene; V was cut back by 2 bases and J by 2 bases. The chain's CDR3 is CASSYEWTGKGQETQYF. CDR3 DNA sequence: TGTGCCAGCAGTTACGAATGGACAGGGAAAGGGCAAGAGACCCAGTACTTC.

A note on this clonotype: At one of its ends the junction is not consistent with the germline gene, which may arise from a read error. V is TRBV28 and J is TRBJ2-7, with 7 bases lining up with TRBD2. The length of the CDR3 is 14 residues. Germline V gives CDR1 MDHEN, CDR2 SYDVKM. The CDR3 loop reads CASSLSGTLYELYF. The CDR3 nucleotides read TGTGCCAGCAGTTTAAGCGGGACCCTCTACGAGCTGTACTTC.

This clonotype was recorded many times. The rearrangement joins TRBV24-1 to TRBJ2-5, with D perhaps TRBD1 (6 bases). V was clipped by 4 bases and J by 5 bases, with 13 bases between them. The CDR3 contains 14 residues. Germline lookup yields CDR1 KGHDR and CDR2 SFDVKD. CDR3 amino acids: CATSDPGQLETQYF. The CDR3 DNA sequence: TGTGCCACCAGTGACCCTGGACAGTTGGAGACCCAGTACTTC.

The CDR3 sequence is CASNPTVQGHNEQFF. For the CDR3, the DNA is TGTGCCAGCAATCCCACGGTCCAGGGCCACAATGAGCAGTTCTTC. The gene calls are TRBV12-3 or TRBV12-4 and TRBJ2-1; possibly TRBD1 for D (5 bases). This CDR3 spans 15 amino acids. The ends were cut back, 7 bases at V and 5 bases at J, with 18 bases in the middle.

This clonotype was detected many times. The rearrangement links TRBV4-1 to TRBJ2-7; D perhaps matches TRBD2 (6 bases). V was cut by 3 bases and J by 6 bases, with 18 bases left in between. The CDR3 contains 15 residues. Germline V gene data show CDR1 as MGHRA and CDR2 as YSYEKL. The CDR3, as DNA: TGCGCCAGCAGCCACTTTTCCGCCGGGGGAAGCGAGCAGTACTTC. This sequence encodes CASSHFSAGGSEQYF.

This clonotype was found many times. The J gene is TRBJ2-7, the V gene TRBV20-1; TRBD2 matches 7 bases. The CDR3 runs 12 residues. Germline V gene lookup returns CDR1 DFQATT and CDR2 SNEGSKA (reference sequence). V was pared by 6 bases and J by 3 bases, with 5 bases of the junction left unmatched. The CDR3 DNA reads TGCAGTGCCCGACTAGCCATCTACGAGCAGTACTTC. This translates into CSARLAIYEQYF.

Of note for this clonotype: A much larger clone is a single base away; this may be a read error. The V call is TRBV29-1, the J call TRBJ2-3, with D uncertain. V shed 6 bases and J shed 0 bases, with 16 bases lying between them. The CDR3 loop spans 15 amino acids. CDR1 SQVTM and CDR2 ANQGSEA come from the germline V gene. The CDR3 DNA follows: TGCAGCGTGGTACCCCCGGGCCGGAGCACAGATACGCAGTATTTT. Its translation is CSVVPPGRSTDTQYF.

This clonotype was found many times. The rearrangement uses TRBV5-1 and TRBJ2-7; 9 nucleotides align to TRBD1. This CDR3 contains 15 residues. V dropped 1 base and J dropped 5; count of bases not matched to a gene: 7. CDR1 and CDR2 (germline): SGHRS, YFSETQ. CDR3 nucleotides: TGCGCCAGCAGCTTGTCCGGGACAGGGCACAACGAGCAGTACTTC. Translated, it gives CASSLSGTGHNEQYF.

The chain links TRBV18 to TRBJ1-2; tentative D call: TRBD1 (6 bases). CDR3 length equals 14 residues. Germline CDR1 and CDR2: KGHSH and LQKENI. The ends were cut back, 6 bases at V and 6 bases at J, with 17 bases in the middle. For the CDR3, the DNA is TGTGCCAGCTCTCAGAAAAGGACAGAAGATGGCTACACCTTC. This encodes CASSQKRTEDGYTF.

This clonotype has a single count. The chain couples TRBV6-5 to TRBJ1-1; D not certain. The CDR3 totals 16 residues. V dropped 0 bases and J dropped 0 bases, with 11 bases sitting between them. Germline lookup yields CDR1 MNHEY and CDR2 SVGAGI. The CDR3 nucleotides read TGTGCCAGCAGTTACTCGATACACCGAATGAACACTGAAGCTTTCTTT. Protein: CASSYSIHRMNTEAFF.